The 4 T cell receptor beta chains listed next were all sequenced from one sample in a study of cytomegalovirus exposure and HLA in healthy donors. A multiplex PCR was run with 60 Vbeta primers and 13 Jbeta primers. TCRdb keeps only in-frame clones here, not all; method: immunoSEQ multiplex PCR. Altogether about 190,000 clones are present, 75% to 90% being singletons, with the ten largest covering less than 7%. The source material was PBMCs. Receptors were obtained from a man in his forties in good health and CMV-seropositive.

The rearrangement uses TRBV30 and TRBJ2-6; weak D call: TRBD1 (5 bases). This CDR3 contains 19 residues. The germline V and J ends were trimmed by 0 bases and 10 bases, with 28 bases remaining between them. Germline assignment: CDR1 GTSNPN and CDR2 SVGIG (reference sequence). CDR3 sequence reads: CAWSVHGSSFWGQPNVLTF. The CDR3 DNA sequence: TGTGCCTGGAGTGTACACGGCAGTTCCTTCTGGGGCCAACCTAACGTCCTGACTTTC. The full variable domain, its missing parts supplied by reference TRBV30 and TRBJ2-6, is SQTIHQWPATLVQPVGSPLSLECTVEGTSNPNLYWYRQAAGRGLQLLFYSVGIGQISSEVPQNLSASRPQDRQFILSSKKLLLSDSGFYLCAWSVHGSSFWGQPNVLTFGAGSRLTVL.

This chain uses TRBV29-1 with TRBJ1-4, with 9 positions matching TRBD1. CDR3 length equals 13 residues. The germline gives CDR1 SQVTM, CDR2 ANQGSEA. Trimming at V came to 5 bases and at J to 8 bases, leaving 6 bases not matched to a gene. As DNA, the CDR3 is TGCAGCGTTCCGGGACAGGGATCGGAAAAACTGTTTTTT. Amino acids: CSVPGQGSEKLFF.

This sequence joins TRBV7-6 and TRBJ2-5; 8 bases line up with TRBD2. The CDR3 has 15 amino acids. V lost 1 base to trimming and J lost 10 bases; unmatched junction nucleotides: 11. The germline gives CDR1 SGHVS, CDR2 FNYEAQ. CDR3 nucleotide sequence: TGTGCCAGCAGCTTAGGCGTTAGCGGGACCGGGGACCAGTACTTC. Translated, it gives CASSLGVSGTGDQYF.

In DNA form, the CDR3 reads TGTGCCAGCAGTCTCTTACAGGGGGCATCTGAAGCTTTCTTT. Translation: CASSLLQGASEAFF. The V call is TRBV11-1, the J call TRBJ1-1, with 9 bases lining up with TRBD1. There are 14 residues in the CDR3. Germline V gene lookup returns CDR1 SGHAT and CDR2 FQDESV (reference sequence). With V trimmed by 6 bases and J by 6 bases, 8 bases remained unmatched.